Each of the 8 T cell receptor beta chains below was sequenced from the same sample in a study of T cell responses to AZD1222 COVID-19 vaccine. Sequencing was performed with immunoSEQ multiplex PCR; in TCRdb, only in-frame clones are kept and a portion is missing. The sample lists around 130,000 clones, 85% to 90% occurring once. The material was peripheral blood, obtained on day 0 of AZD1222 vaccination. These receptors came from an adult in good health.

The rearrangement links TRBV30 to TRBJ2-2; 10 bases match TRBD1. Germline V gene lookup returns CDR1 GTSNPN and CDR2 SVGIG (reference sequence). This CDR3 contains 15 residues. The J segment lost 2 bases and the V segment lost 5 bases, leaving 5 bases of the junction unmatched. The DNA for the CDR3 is TGTGCCTGGGTAGGGGACAGGGGTAACACCGGGGAGCTGTTTTTT. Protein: CAWVGDRGNTGELFF. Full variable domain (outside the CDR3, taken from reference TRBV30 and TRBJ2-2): SQTIHQWPATLVQPVGSPLSLECTVEGTSNPNLYWYRQAAGRGLQLLFYSVGIGQISSEVPQNLSASRPQDRQFILSSKKLLLSDSGFYLCAWVGDRGNTGELFFGEGSRLTVL.

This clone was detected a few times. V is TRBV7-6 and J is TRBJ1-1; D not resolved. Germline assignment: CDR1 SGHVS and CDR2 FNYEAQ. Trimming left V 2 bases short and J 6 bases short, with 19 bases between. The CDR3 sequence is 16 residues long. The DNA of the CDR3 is TGTGCCAGCAGCTTAATTGATGGTCTCTCGGTCCCTGAAGCTTTCTTT. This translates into CASSLIDGLSVPEAFF.

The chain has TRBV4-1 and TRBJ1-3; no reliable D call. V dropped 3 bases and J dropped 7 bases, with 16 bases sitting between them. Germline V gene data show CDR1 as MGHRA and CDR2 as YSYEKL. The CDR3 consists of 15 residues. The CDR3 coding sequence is TGCGCCAGCAGCCACTCACCGGACTTCGAGAACACCATATATTTT. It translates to CASSHSPDFENTIYF.

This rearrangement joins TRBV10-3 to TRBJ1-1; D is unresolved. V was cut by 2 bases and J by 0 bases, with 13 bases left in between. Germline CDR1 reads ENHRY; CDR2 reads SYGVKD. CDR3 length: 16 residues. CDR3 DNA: TGTGCCATCAGTGAGAAAGGACGGCTTATGAACACTGAAGCTTTCTTT. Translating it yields CAISEKGRLMNTEAFF.

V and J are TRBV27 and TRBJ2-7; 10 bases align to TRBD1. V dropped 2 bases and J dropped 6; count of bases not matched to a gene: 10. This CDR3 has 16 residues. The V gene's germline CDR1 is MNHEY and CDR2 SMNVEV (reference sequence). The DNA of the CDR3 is TGTGCCAGCAGTTTACGACCCGGGACAGGGGCTCTCGAGCAGTACTTC. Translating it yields CASSLRPGTGALEQYF.

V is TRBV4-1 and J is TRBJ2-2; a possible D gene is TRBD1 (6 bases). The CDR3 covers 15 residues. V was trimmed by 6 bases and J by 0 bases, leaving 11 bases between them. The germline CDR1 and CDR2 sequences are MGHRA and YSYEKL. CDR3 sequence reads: CASSQGRTNTGELFF. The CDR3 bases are TGCGCCAGCAGTCAGGGGCGGACGAACACCGGGGAGCTGTTTTTT.

The CDR3 here is CASRKHGGDRYEQYF. In DNA, the CDR3 is TGTGCCAGCAGAAAACATGGAGGGGATCGGTACGAGCAGTACTTC. The chain joins TRBV7-2 to TRBJ2-7, with D possibly matching TRBD2 (6 bases). The CDR3 totals 15 residues. The V gene's germline CDR1 is SGHTA and CDR2 FQGNSA. Trimming took off 6 bases at V and 4 bases at J, with 19 bases between the two ends.

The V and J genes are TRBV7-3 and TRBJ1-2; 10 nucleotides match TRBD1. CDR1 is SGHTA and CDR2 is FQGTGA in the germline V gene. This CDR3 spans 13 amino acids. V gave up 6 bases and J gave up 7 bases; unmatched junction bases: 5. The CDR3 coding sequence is TGTGCCAGCAGGACAGGGGGCTTTAGTGGCTACACCTTC. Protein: CASRTGGFSGYTF.